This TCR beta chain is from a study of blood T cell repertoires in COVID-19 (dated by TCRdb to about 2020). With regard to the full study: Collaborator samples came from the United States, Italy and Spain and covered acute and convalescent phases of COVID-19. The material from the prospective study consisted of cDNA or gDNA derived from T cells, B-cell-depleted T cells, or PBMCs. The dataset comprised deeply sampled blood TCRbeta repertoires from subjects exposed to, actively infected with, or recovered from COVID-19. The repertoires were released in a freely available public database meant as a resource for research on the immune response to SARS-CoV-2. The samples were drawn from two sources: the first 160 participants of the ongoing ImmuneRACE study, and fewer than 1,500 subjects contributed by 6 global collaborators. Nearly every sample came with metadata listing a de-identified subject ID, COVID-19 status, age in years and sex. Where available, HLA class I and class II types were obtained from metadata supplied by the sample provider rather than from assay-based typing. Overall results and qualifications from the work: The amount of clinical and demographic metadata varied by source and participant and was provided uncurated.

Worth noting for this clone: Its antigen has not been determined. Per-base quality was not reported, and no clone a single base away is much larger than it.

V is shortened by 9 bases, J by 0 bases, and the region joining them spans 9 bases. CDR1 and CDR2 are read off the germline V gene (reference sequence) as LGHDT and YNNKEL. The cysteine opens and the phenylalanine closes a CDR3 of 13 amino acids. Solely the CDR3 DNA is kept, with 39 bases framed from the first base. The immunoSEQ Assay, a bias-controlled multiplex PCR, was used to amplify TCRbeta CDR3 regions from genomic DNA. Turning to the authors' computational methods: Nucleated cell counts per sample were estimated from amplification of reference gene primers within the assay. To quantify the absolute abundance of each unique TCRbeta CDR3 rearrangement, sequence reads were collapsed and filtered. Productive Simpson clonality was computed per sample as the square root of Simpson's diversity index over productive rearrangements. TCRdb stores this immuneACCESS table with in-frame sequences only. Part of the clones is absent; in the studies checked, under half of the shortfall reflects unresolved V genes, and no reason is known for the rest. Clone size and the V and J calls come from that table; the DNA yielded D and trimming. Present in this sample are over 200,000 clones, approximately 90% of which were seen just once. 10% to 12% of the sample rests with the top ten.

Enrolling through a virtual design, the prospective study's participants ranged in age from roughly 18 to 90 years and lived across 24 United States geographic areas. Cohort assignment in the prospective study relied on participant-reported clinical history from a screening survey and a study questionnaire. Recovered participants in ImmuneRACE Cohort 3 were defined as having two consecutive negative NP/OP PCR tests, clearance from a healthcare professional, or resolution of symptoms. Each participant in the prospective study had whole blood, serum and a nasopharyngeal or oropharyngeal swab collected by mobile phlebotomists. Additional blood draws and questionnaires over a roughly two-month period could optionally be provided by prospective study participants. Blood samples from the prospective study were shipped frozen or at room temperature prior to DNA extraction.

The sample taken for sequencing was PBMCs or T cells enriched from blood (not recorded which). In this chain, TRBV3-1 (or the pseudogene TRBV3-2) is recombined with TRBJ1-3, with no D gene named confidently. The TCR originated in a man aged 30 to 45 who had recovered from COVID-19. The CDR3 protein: CASRRDSGNTIYF. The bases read TGTGCCAGTCGACGGGACTCTGGAAACACCATATATTTT.